The rows below give T cell receptor beta chains drawn from one sample of a study of blood T cell repertoires in COVID-19. TCRdb keeps only in-frame clones here, not all; method: immunoSEQ multiplex PCR. Among 240,000 or so clones listed, 88% were seen once. The sequenced material came from peripheral blood. The origin of the receptors is a woman in her twenties or thirties with acute or convalescent COVID-19. Each CDR3 is given with its conserved first and last residue. D genes are given only for firm matches. Clone sizes are given selectively: once, few, many, or a class where the clone is expanded.

D,V,J,size,DNA,CDR3
NA,TRBV12-3/TRBV12-4,TRBJ2-7,NA,TGTGCCAGCAGTTTAATGAGCACGGGCGAGCAGTACTTC,CASSLMSTGEQYF
NA,TRBV5-4,TRBJ1-3,NA,TGTGCCAGCAGCTTAGGCCCGAGGAGGGAAGGAGACACCATATATTTT,CASSLGPRREGDTIYF
TRBD2,TRBV4-3,TRBJ2-7,NA,TGCGCCAGCAGCCGGACTATAGCGGGTCTGAGCTACGAGCAGTACTTC,CASSRTIAGLSYEQYF
NA,TRBV7-9,TRBJ2-3,NA,TGTGCCAGCAGTCTCGAAGGAGCGCACACAGATACGCAGTATTTT,CASSLEGAHTDTQYF
TRBD1,TRBV7-9,TRBJ1-2,once,TGTGCCAGCAGCTTAGCAGGGGACAGGGTCTATGGCTACACCTTC,CASSLAGDRVYGYTF
TRBD1,TRBV5-1,TRBJ2-1,NA,TGCGCCAGCAGCTTAACAGGGGACCCCCACAATGAGCAGTTCTTC,CASSLTGDPHNEQFF
NA,TRBV5-6,TRBJ2-2,NA,TGTGCCAGCAGCTTGGTAGAGAAACAGCACACCGGGGAGCTGTTTTTT,CASSLVEKQHTGELFF
NA,TRBV29-1,TRBJ1-2,NA,TGCAGCGTTGGAACGGGGTCTAGCGGCTACACCTTC,CSVGTGSSGYTF
TRBD2,TRBV5-6,TRBJ2-6,NA,TGTGCCAGCAGCCCCAGGGTAGCGGGGTCCTCTGGGGCCAACGTCCTGACTTTC,CASSPRVAGSSGANVLTF
NA,TRBV5-4,TRBJ1-3,NA,TGTGCCAGCAGCTTGGCCGGGGTCTCTGGAAACACCATATATTTT,CASSLAGVSGNTIYF
NA,TRBV5-8,TRBJ1-1,NA,TGTGCCAGCAGACAAATGGGGGGGAACACTGAAGCTTTCTTT,CASRQMGGNTEAFF
TRBD2,TRBV14,TRBJ2-7,NA,TGTGCCAGCAGCCAGGAGGGGGGGGGACTAGCGGATTCCTACGAGCAGTACTTC,CASSQEGGGLADSYEQYF
TRBD1,TRBV30,TRBJ1-5,NA,TGTGCCTGGAGTTCGGACAGGGTGATAAATCAGCCCCAGCATTTT,CAWSSDRVINQPQHF
NA,TRBV27,TRBJ2-5,NA,TGTGCCAGCAGTAGGGGAGAGACCCAGTACTTC,CASSRGETQYF
TRBD2,TRBV18,TRBJ2-1,NA,TGTGCCAGCTCACCGCTAGGGACTAGCGGATTCGGCTCCTACAATGAGCAGTTCTTC,CASSPLGTSGFGSYNEQFF
NA,TRBV2,TRBJ1-5,NA,TGTGCCAGCAGGACTACAGGGAACCAGCCCCAGCATTTT,CASRTTGNQPQHF
TRBD2,TRBV13,TRBJ2-7,NA,TGTGCCAGCAGCGCCCGGACTAGCGGGAGGTATTACGAGCAGTACTTC,CASSARTSGRYYEQYF
TRBD2,TRBV23-1,TRBJ2-5,many,TGCGCCAGCAGTCAATTCGGGGCTAGCGGGAACCAAGAGACCCAGTACTTC,CASSQFGASGNQETQYF
NA,TRBV5-1,TRBJ2-1,NA,TGCGCCAGCAGCTTGAAACAGGCCTACAATGAGCAGTTCTTC,CASSLKQAYNEQFF
NA,TRBV10-3,TRBJ2-1,NA,TGTGCCATCAGTGAGTCGCTGCTCAGGGGGGATGAGCAGTTCTTC,CAISESLLRGDEQFF
NA,TRBV10-3,TRBJ1-2,NA,TGTGCCACCCCCCGGGGAGTATCGGGCTATGGCTACACCTTC,CATPRGVSGYGYTF
TRBD1,TRBV6-5,TRBJ2-7,NA,TGTGCCAGCAGTTCCGGACAGGGACATATTTTCGAGCAGTACTTC,CASSSGQGHIFEQYF
NA,TRBV7-3,TRBJ2-1,NA,TGTGCCAGCAGCCCGACCACCAGGGACTTCAATGAGCAGTTCTTC,CASSPTTRDFNEQFF
NA,TRBV12-3/TRBV12-4,TRBJ2-1,NA,TGTGCCATACAATCCGGGAACTACAATGAGCAGTTCTTC,CAIQSGNYNEQFF
NA,TRBV19,TRBJ1-5,NA,TGTGCCAGTCATCCAATCGGAGCGGGCCTCAATCAGCCCCAGCATTTT,CASHPIGAGLNQPQHF
TRBD1,TRBV7-2,TRBJ2-5,once,TGTGCCAGCAGCTTAGGGACAGGGAGGACCCAGTACTTC,CASSLGTGRTQYF
NA,TRBV24-1,TRBJ2-3,NA,TGTGCCACCAGTGATCCCACTAGCAGCACAGATACGCAGTATTTT,CATSDPTSSTDTQYF
NA,TRBV19,TRBJ2-1,NA,TGTGCCAGTAGTATATCAGGGGCACGGCAGTTCTTC,CASSISGARQFF
NA,TRBV5-1,TRBJ1-1,NA,TGCGCCAGCAGCCAGAATGCGGCCACTGAAGCTTTCTTT,CASSQNAATEAFF
TRBD1,TRBV30,TRBJ2-5,NA,TGTGCCTGGAGTGTAATTTGGGACAGGACACAAGAGACCCAGTACTTC,CAWSVIWDRTQETQYF
NA,TRBV4-2,TRBJ2-2,NA,TGTGCCAGCAGCCAAGATCCCGGACGGGACGGGGAGCTGTTTTTT,CASSQDPGRDGELFF
TRBD1,TRBV5-6,TRBJ1-4,NA,TGTGCCAGCAGCGTGGCGGGACAGGGGGCCAAAAAACTGTTTTTT,CASSVAGQGAKKLFF
TRBD2,TRBV6-1,TRBJ2-1,few,TGTGCCAGTCTAGCGGGCAGCTACAATGAGCAGTTCTTC,CASLAGSYNEQFF
TRBD2,TRBV9,TRBJ2-2,NA,TGTGCCAGCAGCGTAGTTCCGGGAGGGGTGACCGGGGAGCTGTTTTTT,CASSVVPGGVTGELFF
TRBD2,TRBV9,TRBJ2-3,NA,TGTGCCAGCAGCGCAGTTGATGGGACTAGCGCCCAGGCCGGCACAGATACGCAGTATTTT,CASSAVDGTSAQAGTDTQYF
NA,TRBV15,TRBJ2-3,NA,TGTGCCACCAGCAGGGACTTATTCACAGATACGCAGTATTTT,CATSRDLFTDTQYF
NA,TRBV12-3/TRBV12-4,TRBJ2-1,NA,TGTGCCAGCAGGCTGGGAGGCAATGAGCAGTTCTTC,CASRLGGNEQFF
TRBD2,TRBV27,TRBJ2-1,once,TGTGCCAGCAGTTTACCCTCTAGCGGGAGACTCTATGAGCAGTTCTTC,CASSLPSSGRLYEQFF
NA,TRBV9,TRBJ2-1,NA,TGTGCCAGCAGCGTAGATGGCCGTTACAATGAGCAGTTCTTC,CASSVDGRYNEQFF
TRBD1,TRBV7-9,TRBJ1-1,NA,TGTGCCAGCAGCCCATTTACAGGGGGGAACACTGAAGCTTTCTTT,CASSPFTGGNTEAFF
NA,TRBV19,TRBJ1-5,once,TGTGCCAGTAGTATGAAGTCTACTAGCAATCAGCCCCAGCATTTT,CASSMKSTSNQPQHF
NA,TRBV5-1,TRBJ1-3,NA,TGCGCCAGCAGCTTAGGGGAATCTGGAAACACCATATATTTT,CASSLGESGNTIYF
NA,TRBV12-5,TRBJ1-4,NA,TGTGCTAGTGGTTTCTCGCCGAGAAATGAAAAACTGTTTTTT,CASGFSPRNEKLFF
NA,TRBV30,TRBJ1-2,few,TGTGCCTGGCAGGGGTCCTATGGCTACACCTTC,CAWQGSYGYTF
NA,TRBV4-3,TRBJ1-5,few,TGCGCCAGCAGCCAAGTTCGAGGGAATCAGCCCCAGCATTTT,CASSQVRGNQPQHF
TRBD2,TRBV9,TRBJ2-5,NA,TGTGCCAGCAGCGCCCAGACGACTAGCGGGAGAGAGACCCAGTACTTC,CASSAQTTSGRETQYF
NA,TRBV7-7,TRBJ2-1,once,TGTGCCAGCAGCTTAAGCCAGGGACTCCACAATGAGCAGTTCTTC,CASSLSQGLHNEQFF
TRBD1,TRBV30,TRBJ1-1,NA,TGTGCCTGGAGTCCGACAGGGACCCCTGAAGCTTTCTTT,CAWSPTGTPEAFF
TRBD2,TRBV2,TRBJ2-2,NA,TGTGCCAGCAGTGAACCACTAGCGGGAGTCAACACCGGGGAGCTGTTTTTT,CASSEPLAGVNTGELFF
TRBD1,TRBV19,TRBJ2-5,few,TGTGCCAGTAGTATCAGGGGACAGGCCCAAGAGACCCAGTACTTC,CASSIRGQAQETQYF
NA,TRBV19,TRBJ2-3,once,TGTGCCAGTAGTATGGGAACCGCGGGAGATACGCAGTATTTT,CASSMGTAGDTQYF
NA,TRBV7-8,TRBJ2-2,NA,TGTGCCAGCAGCTTATTCGGGAGTTCGCACACCGGGGAGCTGTTTTTT,CASSLFGSSHTGELFF
TRBD2,TRBV3-1/TRBV3-2,TRBJ2-7,NA,TGTGCCAGCAGCCCGCGGGCTAGCGGGAGTTACGAGCAGTACTTC,CASSPRASGSYEQYF
TRBD1,TRBV27,TRBJ1-1,NA,TGTGCCAGCAGTCCCGTCTTCAGGGGGACTGAAGCTTTCTTT,CASSPVFRGTEAFF